This TCR beta chain was identified in a study of tumor-infiltrating lymphocytes in primary liver carcinoma. Regarding the study as a whole: Less overlap was seen in tumor-adjacent and tumor-blood pairs than in tumor region pairs.

RNA isolated from unsorted whole blood supplied the blood RNA, with germline DNA also extracted. TCR beta cDNA was made from 450 to 600 ng total RNA with a constant-region primer. The TCR beta library was amplified through three nested multiplex PCR rounds in a modified ARM-PCR procedure. Rounds one and two of PCR, each of about 10 cycles, were primed with TRBV1-TRBV30 forward primers and a C-beta reverse primer. MiXCR, run by TCRdb on the multiplex PCR reads, gives a single entry per CDR3 protein. The profile shows around 330,000 distinct CDR3 sequences, about three fifths of them singletons. Notes on this clonotype: The antigen is not known.

Germline assignment: CDR1 GTSNPN and CDR2 SVGIG (reference sequence). There are 13 residues in the CDR3. V shed 3 bases and J 7 bases; nucleotides not matched to a gene: 7. The chain combines TRBV30 with TRBJ2-7, with 9 bases fitting TRBD1. The source of this sequence is a woman in her twenties or thirties with primary liver carcinoma and hepatitis B virus infection. The specimen was peripheral blood. The CDR3 region has the DNA TGTGCCTGGAGCCAACAGGGGGCGCGGGAGCAGTACTTC. Amino acids: CAWSQQGAREQYF.